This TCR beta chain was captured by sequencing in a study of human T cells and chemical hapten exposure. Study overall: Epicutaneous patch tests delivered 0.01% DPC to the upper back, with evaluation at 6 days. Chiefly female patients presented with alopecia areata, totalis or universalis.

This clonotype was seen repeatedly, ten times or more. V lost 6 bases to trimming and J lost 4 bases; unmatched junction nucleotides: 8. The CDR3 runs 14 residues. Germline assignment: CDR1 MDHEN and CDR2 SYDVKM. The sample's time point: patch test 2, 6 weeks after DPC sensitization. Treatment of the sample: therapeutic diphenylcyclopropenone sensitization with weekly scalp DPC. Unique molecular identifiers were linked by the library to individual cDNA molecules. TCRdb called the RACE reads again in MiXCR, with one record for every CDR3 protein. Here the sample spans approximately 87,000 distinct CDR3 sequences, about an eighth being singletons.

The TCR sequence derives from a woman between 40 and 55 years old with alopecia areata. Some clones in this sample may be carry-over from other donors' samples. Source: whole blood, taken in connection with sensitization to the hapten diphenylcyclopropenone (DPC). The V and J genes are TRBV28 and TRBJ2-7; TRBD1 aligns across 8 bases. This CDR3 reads CASSHRDRPYEQYF. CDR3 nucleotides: TGTGCCAGCAGCCACCGGGACAGGCCTTACGAGCAGTACTTC.